The T cell receptor (beta chain) described here comes from a study of blood T cells in healthy people across ages. General study results and limits: Versus aged donors, long-lived donors had higher diversity and more naive CD4+ cells.

A remark on this clonotype: What it binds is unknown.

PCR was performed a second time for about 6 to 12 cycles using a sample-barcoded 5' primer and a J-beta primer mix. TCRdb reanalysed the 5' RACE reads using MiXCR and keeps one entry per CDR3 protein. The sample gives approximately 600,000 distinct CDR3 sequences, 58% of which show up once; roughly 34% is in the top ten. The trim removed 5 bases at V and 5 bases at J, leaving 4 bases unmatched. There are 14 residues in the CDR3. CDR1 SGHTA and CDR2 FQGNSA come from the germline V gene. The chain couples TRBV7-2 to TRBJ2-1; the match to TRBD1 covers 9 bases. Sequenced sample: blood. The clonotype originates from a man aged 60 to 69 in good health. CDR3 coding DNA: TGTGCCAGCAGCCGCCGGGACAGGGACAATGAGCAGTTCTTC. This gives the protein CASSRRDRDNEQFF.